One sample yielded the 20 T cell receptor beta chains listed below, sequenced in a study of OX40 agonist ivuxolimab in advanced cancers. The data were produced by immunoSEQ multiplex PCR, yet TCRdb's version contains in-frame clones alone and is incomplete. This table holds 65,000 to 95,000 clones, around 80% found once. Specimen: CD4+ or CD8+ T cells sorted from blood, collected in a trial of the OX40 agonist ivuxolimab. The receptors originated from an adult with an advanced solid tumor such as melanoma, head and neck, liver or kidney cancer.

The rearrangement joins TRBV23-1 to TRBJ1-5; D is possibly TRBD1 (5 bases). TRBV23-1 is an ORF; its function is uncertain. Trimming left V 0 bases short and J 0 bases short, with 15 bases between. This CDR3 is 18 amino acids long. The chain's CDR3 is CASSQSGRVDYSNQPQHF. The CDR3 region has the DNA TGCGCCAGCAGTCAATCTGGCAGGGTGGACTATAGCAATCAGCCCCAGCATTTT.

In its sample, this clone was seen once. J is TRBJ2-1 and V is TRBV7-9; TRBD2 matches 7 bases. The germline V gene has CDR1 SEHNR and CDR2 FQNEAQ (reference sequence). V lost 3 bases and J lost 9; bases outside the gene matches: 8. This CDR3 has 14 amino acids. The CDR3 protein is CASSFAGVGGEQFF. The CDR3 nucleotides are TGTGCCAGCAGCTTTGCGGGAGTTGGGGGTGAGCAGTTCTTC.

This clone was found once. This chain uses TRBV7-3 with TRBJ2-7, with D possibly being TRBD1 (5 bases). This CDR3 has 14 residues. Per germline, CDR1 SGHTA and CDR2 FQGTGA. V was pared by 0 bases and J by 4 bases, with 10 bases between. The CDR3 DNA sequence: TGTGCCAGCAGCTTAACGATGGACACTTACGAGCAGTACTTC. Residues: CASSLTMDTYEQYF.

Relative to its sample, this clone is medium-sized (0.01 to 0.1%). The chain carries TRBV2 and TRBJ1-2; D ambiguous. CDR1 is SNHLY and CDR2 is FYNNEI in the germline V gene. Trimming took off 2 bases at V and 3 bases at J, with 7 bases between the two ends. The CDR3 loop spans 13 amino acids. CDR3 region: CASSEREDYGYTF. In DNA, the CDR3 is TGTGCCAGCAGTGAAAGGGAGGACTATGGCTACACCTTC.

This chain uses TRBV7-2 with TRBJ1-1; D is unclear. The CDR3 runs to 14 residues. Germline values: CDR1 SGHTA, CDR2 FQGNSA. Trimming cost V 3 bases and J 0 bases, with 8 bases left between them. This CDR3 is CASSFYSLNTEAFF. CDR3 nucleotides: TGTGCCAGCAGCTTTTACAGTTTGAACACTGAAGCTTTCTTT.

The chain has TRBV2 and TRBJ2-5; a weak D match, TRBD1 (5 bases). Per germline, CDR1 SNHLY and CDR2 FYNNEI. The CDR3 spans 14 residues. Trimming removed 3 bases at V and 2 bases at J, with 10 bases between. The CDR3 DNA follows: TGTGCCAGCAGTGACGGCAGGGCGCAAGAGACCCAGTACTTC. Its protein product is CASSDGRAQETQYF.

The chain combines TRBV18 with TRBJ2-7; 10 bases match TRBD1. V shed 6 bases and J 5 bases; nucleotides not matched to a gene: 7. The CDR3 has 14 amino acids. CDR1 and CDR2 (germline): KGHSH, LQKENI. In nucleotides, the CDR3 is TGTGCCAGCTCCATGACAGGGGGCGCGGACGAGCAGTACTTC. This sequence encodes CASSMTGGADEQYF.

This clone showed up just once. The rearrangement links TRBV4-2 to TRBJ2-7; the match to TRBD1 covers 10 bases. Per the germline V gene, CDR1 is LGHNA and CDR2 is YNFKEQ. The junction had 5 bases not matched to a gene; V was cut back by 1 base and J by 5 bases. The CDR3 consists of 15 residues. The CDR3 region is CASSQGGTGVHEQYF. The CDR3 bases are TGTGCCAGCAGCCAAGGGGGGACAGGGGTCCACGAGCAGTACTTC.

The chain recombines TRBV5-1 with TRBJ1-4; D remains ambiguous. In germline, CDR1 is SGHRS, CDR2 YFSETQ. This CDR3 region has 14 residues. Trimming cost V 2 bases and J 5 bases, with 10 bases left between them. The CDR3 loop is CASSFRQSNEKLFF. The CDR3 DNA follows: TGCGCCAGCAGCTTTAGGCAGAGCAATGAAAAACTGTTTTTT.

The V call is TRBV6-6, the J call TRBJ1-2; D ambiguous. Germline CDR1 and CDR2: MNHNY and SVGAGI (reference sequence). Trimming removed 2 bases at V and 11 bases at J, with 9 bases between. The CDR3 covers 11 residues. CDR3 DNA: TGTGCCAGCAGTTACACCGGAATTTACACCTTC. Protein product: CASSYTGIYTF.

The chain has TRBV6-1 and TRBJ1-5, with 7 positions matching TRBD1. The length of the CDR3 is 13 residues. The V gene end was trimmed by 8 bases and the J gene end by 6 bases; junction bases not matched to a gene: 7. Germline loops: CDR1 MNHNS, CDR2 SASEGT. CDR3 in amino acids: CASQVQGIQPQHF. Written as DNA, the CDR3 is TGTGCCAGCCAGGTACAGGGGATTCAGCCCCAGCATTTT.

As for this clone: One junction end disagrees with the germline gene, perhaps due to a read error. The chain couples TRBV30 to TRBJ2-5; TRBD2 agrees at 8 bases. The CDR3 totals 11 residues. Per germline, CDR1 GTSNPN and CDR2 SVGIG (reference sequence). The CDR3 spells CSGRWEATQYF. The CDR3 DNA sequence: TGCAGCGGGAGATGGGAGGCGACCCAGTACTTC.

This sequence joins TRBV19 and TRBJ2-3; TRBD1 aligns across 7 bases. Germline CDR1 LNHDA, CDR2 SQIVND (reference sequence). The CDR3 loop spans 15 amino acids. Trimming at V came to 7 bases and at J to 1 base, leaving 8 bases not matched to a gene. This CDR3 reads CASNGRDSRTDTQYF. CDR3 sequence (DNA): TGTGCCAGTAATGGAAGGGACAGCCGCACAGATACGCAGTATTTT.

Concerning this clone itself: The junction departs from the called germline gene at one end, perhaps through a read error. The chain links TRBV7-6 to TRBJ2-6, with D perhaps TRBD1 or TRBD2 (5 bases each). Germline loops: CDR1 SGHVS, CDR2 FNYEAQ. CDR3 length: 17 residues. The DNA of the CDR3 is TGTGCCAGCAGCGACCGGGACCTAAGCTCTGGGGCCAACGTCCTGACCTTC. Its protein is CASSDRDLSSGANVLTF.

The CDR3, as DNA: TGTGCCAGCAGTTACGGCAGCAAGAACACTGAAGCTTTCTTT. This translates into CASSYGSKNTEAFF. This rearrangement joins TRBV6-5 to TRBJ1-1; no clear D. V gave up 2 bases and J gave up 1 base, with 8 bases separating them. This CDR3 has 14 amino acids. Looked up from germline, CDR1 is MNHEY and CDR2 is SVGAGI.

V and J are TRBV5-1 and TRBJ2-2; D is perhaps TRBD1 (5 bases). The CDR3 is 13 amino acids. V was shortened by 2 bases and J by 6 bases, with 8 bases between the two germline ends. CDR1 and CDR2 (germline): SGHRS, YFSETQ. This chain's CDR3 is CASSLQDPGELFF. The CDR3 DNA is TGCGCCAGCAGCTTACAGGACCCCGGGGAGCTGTTTTTT.

The V gene is TRBV5-1, the J gene TRBJ1-6, with D maybe TRBD1 (6 bases). The germline V and J ends were trimmed by 0 bases and 4 bases, with 8 bases remaining between them. Germline V gives CDR1 SGHRS, CDR2 YFSETQ. The CDR3 totals 15 residues. The CDR3 nucleotides read TGCGCCAGCAGCTTGGCAGGGGAATATAATTCACCCCTCCACTTT. Protein: CASSLAGEYNSPLHF.

The chain has TRBV6-4 and TRBJ2-1; 9 bases are a match to TRBD2. Germline values: CDR1 MRHNA, CDR2 SNTAGT. This CDR3 has 18 amino acids. Losses at the gene ends were 2 bases for V and 6 bases for J; bases not matched to a gene: 14. The CDR3: CASSDTAGGNRVLNEQFF. CDR3 nucleotides: TGTGCCAGCAGTGACACAGCGGGAGGCAACCGGGTACTCAATGAGCAGTTCTTC.

This chain links TRBV5-1 with TRBJ1-3; D is undetermined. The germline V and J ends were trimmed by 5 bases and 4 bases, with 10 bases remaining between them. Per germline, CDR1 SGHRS and CDR2 YFSETQ. CDR3 length equals 13 residues. The CDR3 sequence: CASREGGGNTIYF. In DNA form, the CDR3 reads TGCGCCAGCAGGGAAGGCGGAGGAAACACCATATATTTT.

This sequence joins TRBV5-1 and TRBJ2-5; 9 nucleotides align to TRBD1. Looked up from germline, CDR1 is SGHRS and CDR2 is YFSETQ. This CDR3 has 15 residues. Unmatched junction bases numbered 3, after V lost 0 bases and J lost 3 bases. The CDR3, as DNA: TGCGCCAGCAGCTTGGGCCGACAGGGGGAAGAGACCCAGTACTTC. Translating it yields CASSLGRQGEETQYF.